The rows below give T cell receptor beta chains drawn from one sample of a study of shared clonotypes between healthy human individuals. Assay used: immunoSEQ multiplex PCR; TCRdb lists only in-frame clones, some missing. The sample shows about 2.4 million clones, more than 80% of them seen only once. Source material: naive CD4+ T cells sorted from blood. The origin of the receptors is a man younger than 35 in good health. Both conserved end residues are part of each CDR3. A D gene is named only where the DNA matches it firmly. Size values are once, few and many counts, or a class for expanded clones, and some rows have none.

CDR3aa: CASSFYLAGPNTDTQYF; CDR3nt: TGTGCCAGCAGTTTTTATCTAGCGGGACCTAACACAGATACGCAGTATTTT; j_gene: TRBJ2-3; d_gene: TRBD2; abundance: NA; v_gene: TRBV27
CDR3aa: CASSPLRLATTGELFF; CDR3nt: TGTGCCAGCAGCCCCCTCCGACTAGCTACCACCGGGGAGCTGTTTTTT; j_gene: TRBJ2-2; d_gene: TRBD2; abundance: NA; v_gene: TRBV7-2
CDR3aa: CASSGGSYEQYF; CDR3nt: TGCGCCAGCAGTGGGGGAAGCTACGAGCAGTACTTC; j_gene: TRBJ2-7; d_gene: NA; abundance: NA; v_gene: TRBV10-2
CDR3aa: CASSLDLDSYEQYF; CDR3nt: TGCGCCAGCAGCTTGGACCTGGACTCCTACGAGCAGTACTTC; j_gene: TRBJ2-7; d_gene: NA; abundance: once; v_gene: TRBV5-1
CDR3aa: CASSGGIPTGEQYF; CDR3nt: TGCGCCAGCAGTGGGGGCATCCCCACGGGGGAGCAGTACTTC; j_gene: TRBJ2-7; d_gene: NA; abundance: NA; v_gene: TRBV10-1
CDR3aa: CASSALYQETQYF; CDR3nt: TGTGCCAGCAGCGCGCTCTACCAAGAGACCCAGTACTTC; j_gene: TRBJ2-5; d_gene: NA; abundance: once; v_gene: TRBV11-2
CDR3aa: CASSYLSPGQNQPQHF; CDR3nt: TGTGCCAGCAGTTACCTAAGTCCGGGACAGAATCAGCCCCAGCATTTT; j_gene: TRBJ1-5; d_gene: TRBD1; abundance: NA; v_gene: TRBV6-6
CDR3aa: CAPGRGLANNEQFF; CDR3nt: TGTGCCCCAGGTAGAGGGCTAGCAAACAATGAGCAGTTCTTC; j_gene: TRBJ2-1; d_gene: NA; abundance: once; v_gene: TRBV2
CDR3aa: CASSYRREGVAEAFF; CDR3nt: TGTGCCAGCAGTTACCGACGGGAGGGGGTCGCTGAAGCTTTCTTT; j_gene: TRBJ1-1; d_gene: NA; abundance: NA; v_gene: TRBV6-5
CDR3aa: CASSQSSFGREQYF; CDR3nt: TGTGCCAGCAGCCAATCTTCTTTCGGCCGCGAGCAGTACTTC; j_gene: TRBJ2-7; d_gene: NA; abundance: once; v_gene: TRBV14
CDR3aa: CASSGAGEETQYF; CDR3nt: TGTGCCAGCAGCGGAGCGGGAGAAGAGACCCAGTACTTC; j_gene: TRBJ2-5; d_gene: TRBD2; abundance: NA; v_gene: TRBV9
CDR3aa: CASSIAGAFGTDTQYF; CDR3nt: TGTGCCAGTAGTATTGCGGGGGCTTTCGGCACAGATACGCAGTATTTT; j_gene: TRBJ2-3; d_gene: NA; abundance: NA; v_gene: TRBV19
CDR3aa: CASNTLGQNNSPLHF; CDR3nt: TGTGCCAGCAACACCTTGGGGCAGAATAATTCACCCCTCCACTTT; j_gene: TRBJ1-6; d_gene: NA; abundance: NA; v_gene: TRBV5-4
CDR3aa: CASSSGLGAPLHF; CDR3nt: TGCGCCAGCAGTTCCGGGCTCGGCGCACCCCTCCACTTT; j_gene: TRBJ1-6; d_gene: NA; abundance: once; v_gene: TRBV5-1
CDR3aa: CASSDRGNTGELFF; CDR3nt: TGTGCCAGCAGTGACCGGGGAAACACCGGGGAGCTGTTTTTT; j_gene: TRBJ2-2; d_gene: NA; abundance: NA; v_gene: TRBV2
CDR3aa: CASSRTANVLTF; CDR3nt: TGTGCCAGCAGCCGAACGGCCAACGTCCTGACTTTC; j_gene: TRBJ2-6; d_gene: NA; abundance: NA; v_gene: TRBV6-5
CDR3aa: CASNDFGGANEKLFF; CDR3nt: TGTGCCAGTAACGACTTCGGGGGAGCTAATGAAAAACTGTTTTTT; j_gene: TRBJ1-4; d_gene: NA; abundance: NA; v_gene: TRBV19
CDR3aa: CALTGQGDSGANVLTF; CDR3nt: TGTGCCTTAACGGGACAGGGGGACTCTGGGGCCAACGTCCTGACTTTC; j_gene: TRBJ2-6; d_gene: TRBD1; abundance: once; v_gene: TRBV30
CDR3aa: CASSSGDSNNEKLFF; CDR3nt: TGTGCCAGCAGCTCCGGCGACAGCAATAATGAAAAACTGTTTTTT; j_gene: TRBJ1-4; d_gene: NA; abundance: NA; v_gene: TRBV7-9
CDR3aa: CASRNNSPLHF; CDR3nt: TGTGCCAGCAGGAACAATTCACCCCTCCACTTT; j_gene: TRBJ1-6; d_gene: NA; abundance: NA; v_gene: TRBV6-6
CDR3aa: CASSLIGDRIGPNYGYTF; CDR3nt: TGTGCCAGCAGTTTAATAGGGGACAGAATAGGACCTAACTATGGCTACACCTTC; j_gene: TRBJ1-2; d_gene: TRBD1; abundance: NA; v_gene: TRBV28
CDR3aa: CASSYSGQLNEKLFF; CDR3nt: TGTGCCAGCAGTTACTCGGGCCAGCTAAATGAAAAACTGTTTTTT; j_gene: TRBJ1-4; d_gene: NA; abundance: NA; v_gene: TRBV6-5
CDR3aa: CASTFTGTQETQYF; CDR3nt: TGCGCCAGCACCTTTACGGGGACCCAAGAGACCCAGTACTTC; j_gene: TRBJ2-5; d_gene: NA; abundance: NA; v_gene: TRBV5-1
CDR3aa: CASSFKLAEETQYF; CDR3nt: TGTGCCAGCAGCTTCAAACTAGCGGAAGAGACCCAGTACTTC; j_gene: TRBJ2-5; d_gene: TRBD2; abundance: once; v_gene: TRBV11-1
CDR3aa: CASSLFSEGTDTQYF; CDR3nt: TGTGCCAGCAGTTTATTTTCGGAGGGCACAGATACGCAGTATTTT; j_gene: TRBJ2-3; d_gene: NA; abundance: NA; v_gene: TRBV27
CDR3aa: CASSPDREYGYTF; CDR3nt: TGTGCCAGCTCCCCTGACAGGGAGTATGGCTACACCTTC; j_gene: TRBJ1-2; d_gene: TRBD1; abundance: few; v_gene: TRBV18
CDR3aa: CASSLFEGARGYTF; CDR3nt: TGTGCCAGCAGCTTATTCGAGGGGGCTCGGGGCTACACCTTC; j_gene: TRBJ1-2; d_gene: TRBD1; abundance: NA; v_gene: TRBV7-9
CDR3aa: CASSGSYNSPLHF; CDR3nt: TGTGCCAGCAGTGGTTCCTATAATTCACCCCTCCACTTT; j_gene: TRBJ1-6; d_gene: NA; abundance: few; v_gene: TRBV25-1
CDR3aa: CASSLTPALNTGELFF; CDR3nt: TGTGCCAGCAGCTTAACTCCAGCGCTGAACACCGGGGAGCTGTTTTTT; j_gene: TRBJ2-2; d_gene: NA; abundance: NA; v_gene: TRBV7-2
CDR3aa: CASTTYGGSYEQYF; CDR3nt: TGTGCCAGCACTACTTACGGCGGATCCTACGAGCAGTACTTC; j_gene: TRBJ2-7; d_gene: NA; abundance: NA; v_gene: TRBV6-5
CDR3aa: CASSLELVTEAFF; CDR3nt: TGTGCCAGCAGTCTTGAATTGGTCACTGAAGCTTTCTTT; j_gene: TRBJ1-1; d_gene: NA; abundance: NA; v_gene: TRBV28
CDR3aa: CASSEALFDVEGYGYTF; CDR3nt: TGTGCCAGCAGTGAAGCGCTTTTTGACGTTGAGGGTTATGGCTACACCTTC; j_gene: TRBJ1-2; d_gene: NA; abundance: NA; v_gene: TRBV6-1
CDR3aa: CASRDGGNTEAFF; CDR3nt: TGTGCCAGCAGGGACGGAGGGAACACTGAAGCTTTCTTT; j_gene: TRBJ1-1; d_gene: NA; abundance: NA; v_gene: TRBV6-6
CDR3aa: CASSLPSIQETQYF; CDR3nt: TGCGCCAGCAGCTTGCCTTCTATCCAAGAGACCCAGTACTTC; j_gene: TRBJ2-5; d_gene: NA; abundance: NA; v_gene: TRBV5-1
CDR3aa: CASSLDRASYNEQFF; CDR3nt: TGTGCCAGCAGCCTCGACAGAGCTTCCTACAATGAGCAGTTCTTC; j_gene: TRBJ2-1; d_gene: NA; abundance: NA; v_gene: TRBV7-2
CDR3aa: CASSFGGSETQYF; CDR3nt: TGTGCTAGCAGCTTCGGAGGGAGCGAGACCCAGTACTTC; j_gene: TRBJ2-5; d_gene: NA; abundance: NA; v_gene: TRBV7-7
CDR3aa: CASKQDSGNTIYF; CDR3nt: TGTGCCAGCAAACAAGATTCCGGAAACACCATATATTTT; j_gene: TRBJ1-3; d_gene: NA; abundance: NA; v_gene: TRBV19
CDR3aa: CASSTSPQGRNEKLFF; CDR3nt: TGTGCCAGCAGCACCTCCCCACAGGGACGAAATGAAAAACTGTTTTTT; j_gene: TRBJ1-4; d_gene: NA; abundance: NA; v_gene: TRBV5-5
CDR3aa: CASSLLTGTGELFF; CDR3nt: TGTGCCAGCAGCTTACTAACAGGGACCGGGGAGCTGTTTTTT; j_gene: TRBJ2-2; d_gene: NA; abundance: NA; v_gene: TRBV9
CDR3aa: CARSLRGINQPQHF; CDR3nt: TGTGCCAGAAGCTTGAGAGGGATCAATCAGCCCCAGCATTTT; j_gene: TRBJ1-5; d_gene: NA; abundance: NA; v_gene: TRBV5-3
CDR3aa: CASSLGSGASTDTQYF; CDR3nt: TGCGCCAGCAGCTTGGGTAGCGGGGCCTCCACAGATACGCAGTATTTT; j_gene: TRBJ2-3; d_gene: TRBD2; abundance: once; v_gene: TRBV5-1
CDR3aa: CASTQGGPIINTEAFF; CDR3nt: TGCGCCAGCACCCAGGGGGGTCCAATAATAAACACTGAAGCTTTCTTT; j_gene: TRBJ1-1; d_gene: TRBD1; abundance: once; v_gene: TRBV4-1
CDR3aa: CASSYRTGLNTEAFF; CDR3nt: TGTGCCAGCAGCTATAGGACAGGGTTGAACACTGAAGCTTTCTTT; j_gene: TRBJ1-1; d_gene: TRBD1; abundance: NA; v_gene: TRBV5-8